A single sample gave rise to the 27 T cell receptor beta chains below, sequenced in a study of blood T cell repertoires in COVID-19. Measured with immunoSEQ multiplex PCR; TCRdb has only the in-frame clones, and not every one. The data hold around 380,000 clones, with over 75% observed a single time. Sequences were obtained from PBMCs or T cells enriched from blood (not recorded which). The source of these receptors is a man aged 25-45 years who had recovered from COVID-19.

The chain has TRBV18 and TRBJ2-2, with TRBD2 matching over 13 bases. V shed 3 bases and J 4 bases; nucleotides not matched to a gene: 2. Per germline, CDR1 KGHSH and CDR2 LQKENI. The CDR3 spans 16 residues. The CDR3 reads CASSPGLAGVTGELFF. CDR3 coding DNA: TGTGCCAGCTCACCCGGACTAGCGGGGGTCACCGGGGAGCTGTTTTTT.

The CDR3 loop is CASSLIPGQGALAGELFF. The CDR3 DNA reads TGCGCCAGCAGCTTGATACCGGGACAGGGGGCGCTGGCCGGGGAGCTGTTTTTT. V is TRBV5-1 and J is TRBJ2-2, with 12 bases that match TRBD1. CDR1 is SGHRS and CDR2 is YFSETQ in the germline V gene. CDR3 size: 18 residues. The J segment lost 6 bases and the V segment lost 1 base, leaving 10 bases of the junction unmatched.

The chain links TRBV18 to TRBJ1-6, with 8 positions matching TRBD1. CDR3 length: 15 residues. CDR1 is KGHSH and CDR2 is LQKENI in the germline V gene. Trimming removed 4 bases from V and 9 bases from J; junction bases left unmatched: 8. In DNA form, the CDR3 reads TGTGCCAGCTCACAAGTAGGACAGGGTGGTTCACCCCTCCACTTT. The encoded protein is CASSQVGQGGSPLHF.

The V and J genes are TRBV2 and TRBJ2-5; perhaps TRBD2 as D (7 bases). V lost 2 bases to trimming and J lost 1 base, with 14 bases between them. CDR3 size: 16 residues. Looked up from germline, CDR1 is SNHLY and CDR2 is FYNNEI. CDR3 amino acids: CASSEYRGALQETQYF. The CDR3 bases are TGTGCCAGCAGTGAATACCGGGGGGCCCTCCAAGAGACCCAGTACTTC. The full variable domain, in which reference TRBV2 and TRBJ2-5 provide the parts outside the CDR3, is EPEVTQTPSHQVTQMGQEVILRCVPISNHLYFYWYRQILGQKVEFLVSFYNNEISEKSEIFDDQFSVERPDGSNFTLKIRSTKLEDSAMYFCASSEYRGALQETQYFGPGTRLLVL.

The count of this clone is one. The rearrangement links TRBV4-3 to TRBJ1-2, with 7 nucleotides matching TRBD1. This CDR3 has 15 residues. Trimming took 4 bases from V and 8 from J; bases not matched to a gene: 13. Germline V lookup: CDR1 LGHNA, CDR2 YSLEER. The CDR3 loop reads CASSLVGTDEIGYTF. The DNA of the CDR3 is TGCGCCAGCAGCCTCGTCGGGACAGACGAAATAGGCTACACCTTC.

The V gene is TRBV27, the J gene TRBJ2-7; 12 nucleotides line up with TRBD2. The germline gives CDR1 MNHEY, CDR2 SMNVEV (reference sequence). The CDR3 runs to 14 residues. Trimming cost V 5 bases and J 5 bases; bases outside gene matches: 4. In DNA form, the CDR3 reads TGTGCCAGCAGTCAGGGGACTAGCGGGCACGAGCAGTACTTC. This sequence encodes CASSQGTSGHEQYF.

This sequence joins TRBV19 and TRBJ2-2, with 8 bases identical to TRBD2. CDR1 is LNHDA, CDR2 SQIVND, per germline (reference sequence). The trim removed 3 bases at V and 4 bases at J, leaving 4 bases unmatched. The CDR3 is 15 amino acids. CDR3 residues: CASSMSGGGTGELFF. DNA for the CDR3: TGTGCCAGTAGTATGAGCGGGGGCGGCACCGGGGAGCTGTTTTTT.

The rearrangement uses TRBV19 and TRBJ1-4; 7 positions agree with TRBD1. Germline CDR1 reads LNHDA; CDR2 reads SQIVND (reference sequence). The CDR3 has 13 residues. V was pared by 3 bases and J by 16 bases, with 11 bases of the junction left unmatched. This CDR3 reads CASSMMEGATEFF. CDR3 coding DNA: TGTGCCAGTAGTATGATGGAGGGGGCGACGGAGTTTTTT.

CDR3 sequence reads: CASSIFAGGQTSQETQYF. The CDR3, as DNA: TGTGCCAGTAGTATCTTCGCGGGGGGGCAAACTTCTCAAGAGACCCAGTACTTC. This rearrangement joins TRBV19 to TRBJ2-5; 9 bases agree with TRBD2. The junction had 13 bases not matched to a gene; V was cut back by 3 bases and J by 2 bases. The germline CDR1 and CDR2 sequences are LNHDA and SQIVND (reference sequence). This CDR3 region has 18 residues. Full variable domain (outside the CDR3, taken from reference TRBV19 and TRBJ2-5): DGGITQSPKYLFRKEGQNVTLSCEQNLNHDAMYWYRQDPGQGLRLIYYSQIVNDFQKGDIAEGYSVSREKKESFPLTVTSAQKNPTAFYLCASSIFAGGQTSQETQYFGPGTRLLVL.

The gene calls are TRBV5-1 and TRBJ2-7, with D maybe TRBD2 (5 bases). V lost 5 bases to trimming and J lost 3 bases, with 9 bases between them. This CDR3 is built from 12 residues. The germline V gene has CDR1 SGHRS and CDR2 YFSETQ. The CDR3 DNA reads as TGCGCCAGCAGTGAGGGCGGCTACGAGCAGTACTTC. Protein: CASSEGGYEQYF.

The CDR3 sequence: CASIYVTGSRNGYTF. DNA of the CDR3: TGTGCCAGCATCTACGTAACAGGGTCGAGGAATGGCTACACCTTC. J is TRBJ1-2 and V is TRBV6-5; a possible D gene is TRBD1 (6 bases). Between the trimmed V and J ends, which lost 7 bases and 6 bases, there was a span of 21 bases. The CDR3 is 15 amino acids. Germline V CDR1 and CDR2: MNHEY, SVGAGI.

The rearrangement uses TRBV27 and TRBJ1-1; D is perhaps TRBD1 (6 bases). Germline CDR1 reads MNHEY; CDR2 reads SMNVEV (reference sequence). The V and J ends lost 5 bases and 7 bases respectively, with 11 bases between them. The CDR3 has 12 amino acids. CDR3 coding DNA: TGTGCCAGCAGTCCACAGGGCGGTGAAGCTTTCTTT. Translated: CASSPQGGEAFF.

The gene calls are TRBV19 and TRBJ1-5, with D unclear. Trimming left V 2 bases short and J 6 bases short, with 11 bases between. This CDR3 has 14 residues. The germline V gene encodes CDR1 LNHDA and CDR2 SQIVND (reference sequence). The CDR3 is CASSIQDWGQPQHF. The DNA of the CDR3 is TGTGCCAGTAGTATACAGGACTGGGGTCAGCCCCAGCATTTT.

This sequence joins TRBV19 and TRBJ2-1; 8 bases are shared with TRBD2. Per germline, CDR1 LNHDA and CDR2 SQIVND (reference sequence). With V trimmed by 3 bases and J by 0 bases, 4 bases remained unmatched. This CDR3 region has 16 residues. The CDR3 coding sequence is TGTGCCAGTAGTATTTACGGGGGGGCCTCCTACAATGAGCAGTTCTTC. It translates to CASSIYGGASYNEQFF.

J is TRBJ2-5 and V is TRBV12-5, with 9 positions matching TRBD1. With V trimmed by 0 bases and J by 1 base, 3 bases remained unmatched. This CDR3 has 16 residues. Germline V gene lookup returns CDR1 LGHNT and CDR2 FRNRAP. The CDR3 DNA reads as TGTGCTAGTGGTTTGGTCGGGACAGGGATCCAAGAGACCCAGTACTTC. Amino acids: CASGLVGTGIQETQYF.

The chain uses TRBV10-2 and TRBJ2-1; tentative D call: TRBD1 (7 bases). The length of the CDR3 is 14 residues. Germline CDR1 WSHSY, CDR2 SAAADI. V was cut by 4 bases and J by 7 bases, with 14 bases left in between. In DNA, the CDR3 is TGCGCCAGCAGTGTTCAGGGGGGCCTGAATGAGCAGTTCTTC. It encodes CASSVQGGLNEQFF.

This clone was counted a single time. Other DNA sequences in this specimen translate into the identical CDR3. The CDR3 sequence is CASSGGQGNTEAFF. The DNA for the CDR3 is TGTGCCAGTAGTGGGGGACAGGGGAACACTGAAGCTTTCTTT. The chain carries TRBV19 and TRBJ1-1; 9 bases match TRBD1. Germline CDR1 reads LNHDA; CDR2 reads SQIVND (reference sequence). The CDR3 contains 14 residues. Losses at the gene ends were 5 bases for V and 1 base for J; bases not matched to a gene: 2.

The V gene is TRBV10-1, the J gene TRBJ1-6, with TRBD1 matching 7 bases. Per the germline V gene, CDR1 is WNHNN and CDR2 is SYGVQD (reference sequence). V shed 9 bases, J shed 7 bases, and the junction held 6 bases outside the gene matches. CDR3 length: 13 amino acids. The CDR3 coding sequence is TGCGCCAGAGACAGGGTAAAGAATTCACCCCTCCACTTT. Its translation is CARDRVKNSPLHF.

The chain couples TRBV27 to TRBJ1-5, with 7 bases aligning to TRBD1. The CDR3 extends over 13 amino acids. V lost 8 bases, J lost 6 bases, and 7 bases stayed unmatched. The V gene's germline CDR1 is MNHEY and CDR2 SMNVEV (reference sequence). The CDR3 spells CASGDRVLQPQHF. The CDR3 DNA is TGTGCCAGCGGTGACAGGGTTCTTCAGCCCCAGCATTTT.

The V and J genes are TRBV27 and TRBJ1-5; 9 positions agree with TRBD1. With 2 bases clipped from V and 5 bases from J, the junction kept 7 bases outside the gene matches. CDR1 MNHEY and CDR2 SMNVEV come from the germline V gene (reference sequence). This CDR3 has 16 residues. The CDR3 region is CASSLRRDRVDQPQHF. In nucleotides, the CDR3 is TGTGCCAGCAGTTTAAGGCGGGACAGGGTTGATCAGCCCCAGCATTTT.

Regarding this clone: In the same sample, other DNA sequences code for this CDR3. The chain has TRBV12-3 or TRBV12-4 and TRBJ2-5; a weak D match, TRBD1 (5 bases). The CDR3 runs 13 residues. Trimming took off 5 bases at V and 2 bases at J, with 9 bases between the two ends. CDR3 DNA: TGTGCCAGCAGTAAGGGGCTGCAAGAGACCCAGTACTTC. Encoded protein: CASSKGLQETQYF.

The chain employs TRBV6-2 or TRBV6-3 and TRBJ1-2, with 8 bases fitting TRBD1. Germline CDR1 MNHEY, CDR2 SVGEGT. The CDR3 sequence is 15 residues long. Unmatched junction bases numbered 11, after V lost 5 bases and J lost 6 bases. CDR3 nucleotides: TGTGCCAGCAGTCCCTGGTCGGACAGGGACCATGGCTACACCTTC. It translates to CASSPWSDRDHGYTF.

The rearrangement uses TRBV19 and TRBJ1-2; D gene ambiguous. CDR1 is LNHDA, CDR2 SQIVND, per germline (reference sequence). The germline V and J ends were trimmed by 8 bases and 3 bases, with 7 bases remaining between them. The CDR3 consists of 11 residues. CDR3 loop: CASLRDYGYTF. The DNA of the CDR3 is TGTGCCAGTCTGAGGGACTATGGCTACACCTTC.

The rearrangement joins TRBV30 to TRBJ1-5; no definite D call. CDR3 length: 13 amino acids. CDR1 is GTSNPN and CDR2 is SVGIG in the germline V gene (reference sequence). V lost 0 bases and J 4 bases, leaving 7 bases between the germline ends. The CDR3 sequence: CAWSVNVNQPQHF. The CDR3 DNA follows: TGTGCCTGGAGTGTTAATGTTAATCAGCCCCAGCATTTT.

The chain employs TRBV2 and TRBJ1-4; D is uncertain. The germline V gene has CDR1 SNHLY and CDR2 FYNNEI. Trimming left V 4 bases short and J 10 bases short, with 13 bases between. The CDR3 runs 13 residues. The CDR3 coding sequence is TGTGCCAGCAGTGTAGGCGGCAGTGGAAAACTGTTTTTT. Translation: CASSVGGSGKLFF.

This clone was seen just once. This sequence joins TRBV6-5 and TRBJ1-2; TRBD1 matches 7 bases. Germline V lookup: CDR1 MNHEY, CDR2 SVGAGI. The CDR3 sequence is 14 residues long. After removal of 5 bases from V and 3 bases from J, the junction contained 6 bases not matched to a gene. CDR3 sequence (DNA): TGTGCCAGCAGTCCCAAGGGGACAGACTATGGCTACACCTTC. Residues: CASSPKGTDYGYTF.

The rearrangement uses TRBV30 and TRBJ1-2; TRBD1 matches 11 bases. Germline CDR1 reads GTSNPN; CDR2 reads SVGIG (reference sequence). V lost 2 bases, J lost 5 bases, and 1 base stayed unmatched. There are 13 residues in the CDR3. The CDR3 loop reads CAWSRDRGYGYTF. CDR3 in DNA: TGTGCCTGGAGTCGGGACAGGGGGTATGGCTACACCTTC.